The present TCR beta chain was sequenced within a study of T cell responses to AZD1222 COVID-19 vaccine. Method: immunoSEQ multiplex PCR; TCRdb's copy keeps in-frame clones and lacks some. Among some 120,000 clones listed, about 82% were seen once. General study points: Unmutated regions of variants are reportedly targeted by nearly half of spike-specific TCRs. Donors were chiefly white British, with a greater number of females, and clonal diversity was perhaps underestimated.

Germline-derived CDR1 and CDR2 are SGHRS and YFSETQ. V lost 4 bases and J lost 3, with 13 bases in between. This CDR3 has 14 amino acids. A note on this clone: The antigen is unknown.

The chain employs TRBV5-1 and TRBJ2-5; D tentatively fits TRBD1 or TRBD2 (5 bases each). Sequences were derived from peripheral blood, sampled on day 0 of AZD1222 vaccination. This sequence originates from an adult in good health. This CDR3 is CASSRDGGEETQYF. The DNA of the CDR3 is TGCGCCAGCAGCCGGGACGGAGGTGAAGAGACCCAGTACTTC.